This T cell receptor beta chain was identified during a study of blood T cell repertoires in COVID-19. Trimming took 3 bases from V and 10 from J, leaving 21 bases between them. The CDR3 totals 15 residues. In germline, CDR1 is SGHTA, CDR2 FQGNSA. Profiling relied on immunoSEQ multiplex PCR, and the TCRdb table lists in-frame clones only, not all of them. The sample contains about 260,000 clones, about 88% of which appear only once. The origin of this receptor is a woman aged 50 to 60 who had recovered from COVID-19. The chain is built from TRBV7-2 and TRBJ1-1, with D tentatively TRBD1 (5 bases). The sequenced sample was PBMCs or T cells enriched from blood (not recorded which). This CDR3 reads CASSFGIGSAGGAFF. The CDR3 nucleotides are TGTGCCAGCAGCTTTGGTATTGGTAGCGCGGGGGGAGCTTTCTTT. Looking up the rest from reference TRBV7-2 and TRBJ1-1 gives the full variable domain: GAGVSQSPSNKVTEKGKDVELRCDPISGHTALYWYRQSLGQGLEFLIYFQGNSAPDKSGLPSDRFSAERTGGSVSTLTIQRTQQEDSAVYLCASSFGIGSAGGAFFGQGTRLTVV.